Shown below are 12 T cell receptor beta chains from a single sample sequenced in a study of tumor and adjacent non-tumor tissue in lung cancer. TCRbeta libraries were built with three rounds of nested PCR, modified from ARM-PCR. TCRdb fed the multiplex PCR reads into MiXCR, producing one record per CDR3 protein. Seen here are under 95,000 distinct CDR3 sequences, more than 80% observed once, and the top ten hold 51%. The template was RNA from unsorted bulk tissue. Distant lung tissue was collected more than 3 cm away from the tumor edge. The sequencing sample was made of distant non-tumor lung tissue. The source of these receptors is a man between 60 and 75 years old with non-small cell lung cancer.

The CDR3 coding sequence is TGTGCCAACAGTTCCACAATAGGTGGGCCAAAGGAGACCCAGTACTTC. Translating gives CANSSTIGGPKETQYF. This chain links TRBV11-2 with TRBJ2-5, with D hard to call. CDR3 length: 16 amino acids. Trimming shortened V by 10 bases and J by 5 bases, and 26 bases separated the two germline ends. Germline loops: CDR1 SGHAT, CDR2 FQNNGV.

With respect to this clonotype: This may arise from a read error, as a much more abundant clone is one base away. The CDR3 spells CASSYYGQGNYGYPF. DNA of the CDR3: TGTGCCAGCAGTTACTACGGACAGGGAAACTATGGCTACCCCTTC. This chain joins TRBV6-5 and TRBJ1-2; 8 nucleotides align to TRBD1. The CDR3 loop spans 15 amino acids. Germline CDR1 MNHEY, CDR2 SVGAGI.

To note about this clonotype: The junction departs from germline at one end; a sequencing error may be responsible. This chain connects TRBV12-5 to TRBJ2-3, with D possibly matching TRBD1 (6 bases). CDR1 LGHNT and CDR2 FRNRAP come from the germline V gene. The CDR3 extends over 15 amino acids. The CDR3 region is CASDLRQGLTDTQYF. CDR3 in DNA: TGTGCTAGTGATTTGCGGCAGGGGCTTACAGATACGCAGTATTTT.

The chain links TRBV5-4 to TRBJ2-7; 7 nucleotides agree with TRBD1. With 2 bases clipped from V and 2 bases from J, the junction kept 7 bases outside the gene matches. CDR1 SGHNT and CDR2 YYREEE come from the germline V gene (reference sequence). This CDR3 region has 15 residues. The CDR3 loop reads CASSFGTEGTYEQYF. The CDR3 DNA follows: TGTGCCAGCAGCTTCGGGACAGAGGGCACCTACGAGCAGTACTTC.

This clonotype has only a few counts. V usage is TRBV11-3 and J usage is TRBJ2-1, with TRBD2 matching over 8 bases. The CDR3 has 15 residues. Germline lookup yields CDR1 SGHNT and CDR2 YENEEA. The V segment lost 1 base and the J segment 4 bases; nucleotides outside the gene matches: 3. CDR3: CASSLGGGTYNEQFF. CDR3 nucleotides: TGTGCCAGCAGCTTAGGCGGGGGGACTTACAATGAGCAGTTCTTC.

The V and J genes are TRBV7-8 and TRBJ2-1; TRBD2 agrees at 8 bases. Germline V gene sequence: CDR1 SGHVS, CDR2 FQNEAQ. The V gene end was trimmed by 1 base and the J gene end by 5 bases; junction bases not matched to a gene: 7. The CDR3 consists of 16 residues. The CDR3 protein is CASSLELGLVDNEQFF. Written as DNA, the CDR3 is TGTGCCAGCAGCTTAGAGTTGGGACTAGTCGACAATGAGCAGTTCTTC.

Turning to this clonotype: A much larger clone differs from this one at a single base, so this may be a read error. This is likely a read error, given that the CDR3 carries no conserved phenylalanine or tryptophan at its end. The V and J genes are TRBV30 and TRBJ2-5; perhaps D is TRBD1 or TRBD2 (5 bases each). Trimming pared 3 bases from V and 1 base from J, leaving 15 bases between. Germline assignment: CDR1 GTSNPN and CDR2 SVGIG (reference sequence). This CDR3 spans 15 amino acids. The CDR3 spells CAWSPYLGVQETQYL. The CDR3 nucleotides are TGTGCCTGGAGCCCCTACCTGGGGGTCCAAGAGACCCAGTACTTA.

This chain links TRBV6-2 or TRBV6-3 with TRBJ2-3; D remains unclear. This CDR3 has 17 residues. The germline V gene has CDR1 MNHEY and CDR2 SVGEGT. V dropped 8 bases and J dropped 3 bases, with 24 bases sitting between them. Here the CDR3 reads CASGEGRPKPETDTQYF. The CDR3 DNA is TGTGCCAGCGGAGAAGGGCGCCCTAAACCAGAAACAGATACGCAGTATTTT.

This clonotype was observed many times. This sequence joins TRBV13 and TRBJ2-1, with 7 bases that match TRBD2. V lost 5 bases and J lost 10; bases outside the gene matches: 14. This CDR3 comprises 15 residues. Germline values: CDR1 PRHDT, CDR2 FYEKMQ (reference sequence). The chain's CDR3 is CASSQGREPTREQFF. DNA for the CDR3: TGTGCCAGCAGCCAAGGGCGGGAGCCGACACGCGAGCAGTTCTTC.

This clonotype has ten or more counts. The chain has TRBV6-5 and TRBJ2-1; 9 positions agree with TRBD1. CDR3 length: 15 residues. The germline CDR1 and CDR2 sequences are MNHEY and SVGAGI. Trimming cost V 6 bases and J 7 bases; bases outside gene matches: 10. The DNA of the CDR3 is TGTGCCAGCAGCCCCGGACAGGGGCGTAGTAATGAGCAGTTCTTC. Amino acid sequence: CASSPGQGRSNEQFF.

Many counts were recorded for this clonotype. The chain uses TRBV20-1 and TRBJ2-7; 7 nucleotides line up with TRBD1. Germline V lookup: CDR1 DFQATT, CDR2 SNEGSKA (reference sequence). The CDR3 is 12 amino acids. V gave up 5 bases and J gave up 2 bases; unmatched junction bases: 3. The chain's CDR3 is CSAGTVAYEQYF. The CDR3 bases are TGCAGTGCTGGGACAGTCGCCTACGAGCAGTACTTC.

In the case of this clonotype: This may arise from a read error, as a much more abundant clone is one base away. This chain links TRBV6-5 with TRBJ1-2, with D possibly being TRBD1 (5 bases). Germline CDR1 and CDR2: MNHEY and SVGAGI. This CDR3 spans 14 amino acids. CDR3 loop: CPSSYEGDSYGYTF. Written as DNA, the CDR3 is TGTCCCAGCAGTTACGAAGGGGACTCCTATGGCTACACCTTC.